The source of this T cell receptor beta chain is a study of identical twins. Among all donors, each was a healthy Caucasian. This clonotype was found a few times. V shed 2 bases and J 4 bases; nucleotides not matched to a gene: 5. The CDR3 length is 16 residues. TCRdb reprocessed the 5' RACE reads via MiXCR and lists one record per CDR3 protein. The data hold a few hundred thousand distinct CDR3 sequences, with about 9% observed a single time. The sample was naive T cells sorted from blood. This TCR was sampled from a woman aged 45-65 years in good health. The chain couples TRBV12-3 or TRBV12-4 to TRBJ2-2; 9 bases fit TRBD2. CDR3 coding DNA: TGTGCCAGCAGTTTACGACTAGCGGAGACCACCGGGGAGCTGTTTTTT. It specifies CASSLRLAETTGELFF.